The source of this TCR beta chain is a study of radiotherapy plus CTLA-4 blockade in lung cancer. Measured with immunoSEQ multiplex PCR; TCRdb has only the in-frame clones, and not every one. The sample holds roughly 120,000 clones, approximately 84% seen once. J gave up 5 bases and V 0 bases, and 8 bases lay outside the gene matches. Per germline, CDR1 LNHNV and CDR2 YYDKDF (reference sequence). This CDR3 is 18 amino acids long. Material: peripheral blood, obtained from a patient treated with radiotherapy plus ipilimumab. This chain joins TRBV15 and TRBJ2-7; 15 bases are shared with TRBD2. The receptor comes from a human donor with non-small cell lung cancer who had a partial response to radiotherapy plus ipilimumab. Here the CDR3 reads CATSRDLPGLAGGNEQYF. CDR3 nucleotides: TGTGCCACCAGCAGAGATCTGCCGGGACTAGCGGGAGGTAACGAGCAGTACTTC.